The entry that follows covers one TCR beta chain sequence. The antigen this receptor binds is unknown. Per-nucleotide qualities are absent, and no much larger clonotype sits a single base away. These data originate in a study of CD8+ T cells in alopecia areata (dated by TCRdb to the late 2010s). Concerning the study at large: The treated patients, all with moderate-to-severe alopecia areata, were enrolled in an open-label pilot trial of oral tofacitinib given at 5 to 10 mg twice daily. Tofacitinib was administered for 6 to 18 months, and 6 months of follow-up off drug were then conducted to assess delayed response and recurrence. In both human patients and the C3H/HeJ mouse model, the study applied high-throughput TCRbeta sequencing to look at T cell clonal expansion in alopecia areata. Human TCRbeta sequencing covered scalp tissue and sorted CD4+ and CD8+ peripheral blood T cells from patchy and totalis/universalis alopecia areata patients and healthy controls. Biopsies were taken from tofacitinib-treated patients at baseline and again at 4 and 24 weeks into treatment, and several of those patients also had a later scalp biopsy. Scalp clonality was compared among normal scalp (n=4), patchy alopecia areata scalp (n=8), and alopecia totalis/universalis scalp (n=8). The RNA source kit depended on sample type: the PAXgene miRNA kit for fixed scalp, the miRNeasy kit for PBMCs, and the RNeasy kit for mouse skin. Amplification of TCRbeta CDR3 regions was done by immunoSEQ multiplex PCR using 35 Vbeta forward primers and 13 Jbeta reverse primers. General study outcomes and caveats: Higher clonality and more expanded CD8+ clones were observed in lesional scalp than in normal scalp, particularly in alopecia totalis/universalis, a finding suggestive of antigenic drive. Shared TCR sequences between patients were less evident than in mice, which may be partly attributable to HLA diversity in the patient population. Scalp TCR repertoire analysis is complicated because resident alphabeta T cells in normal human skin are also sequenced, whereas mouse skin is dominated by gammadelta T cells.

Lesional scalp punch biopsies and peripheral blood were collected from alopecia areata patients. After PBMCs were isolated by density centrifugation and stained for CD3, CD4 and CD8, a FACSAria was used to sort CD4+ and CD8+ T cells. The CDR3 spans 11 residues, from the cysteine through the phenylalanine. Just CDR3 DNA is preserved here, 33 bases in frame from base 1. V is shortened by 1 base, J by 5 bases, and the region joining them spans 0 bases. The germline V gene (reference sequence) specifies SEHNR as CDR1 and FQNEAQ as CDR2. The library came from the immunoSEQ multiplex PCR assay. RNA was extracted from all samples and reverse transcribed into cDNA as template for TCR sequencing. First-strand cDNA was synthesized using SuperScript III with a 2:1 mix of oligo-dT and random hexamers. A synthetic immune receptor repertoire was used to measure amplification bias, and any remaining bias was corrected computationally. In the source study's methods: Raw reads were preprocessed to remove errors, and CDR3 was defined according to IMGT conventions as the region from the conserved cysteine to phenylalanine. To get clonality, Shannon entropy was normalized by log2 of the number of productive unique TCRs and the result was subtracted from 1. Whether scalp clones were CD4 or CD8 was inferred by matching scalp TCRbeta sequences against CD4 and CD8 repertoires sorted from blood. Here the immuneACCESS table is served through TCRdb, limited to in-frame sequences with V and J called. Missing clones are a known gap in these copies; in checked studies unresolved V genes cover under half, and the rest lacks a known reason. The V and J calls and clone size were taken over from that table, and D and trimming were inferred from the DNA. Counted in this sample were fewer than 100,000 clones; about 40% of them appeared once. The ten largest make up roughly 0.79% of the sample.

The sequenced sample was CD4+ T cells sorted from blood. The chain is encoded by TRBV7-9 joined to TRBJ2-1, with no D gene named confidently. This clonotype was obtained from a human donor with alopecia areata. The DNA sequence is as follows: TGTGCCAGCAGCTTAGACAATGAGCAGTTCTTC. Its translation is CASSLDNEQFF.